The sequence of this TCR beta chain was determined in a study of shared T cell receptors in the human thymus. Clones were read by immunoSEQ multiplex PCR, and TCRdb kept only the in-frame ones, dropping some. The sample has about 660,000 clones, more than 75% seen once. Germline CDR1 is GTSNPN and CDR2 is SVGIG (reference sequence). This CDR3 region has 14 residues. The V gene lost 7 bases and the J gene lost 1 base, with 16 bases spanning the gap. The sample was also reused in another study, on human thymus T cells. According to that study: Thymic tissue was derived from resections collected during corrective heart surgery. Reports from related research described highly overlapping thymic repertoires among unrelated individuals.

This receptor was taken from a boy younger than two with a congenital heart defect. The specimen sequenced was thymocytes. The chain couples TRBV30 to TRBJ1-1; D gene unclear. Written as DNA, the CDR3 is TGTGCCTCGCCCCCCGGGAGGGAGAACACTGAAGCTTTCTTT. Its protein product is CASPPGRENTEAFF. The full variable domain, with the rest looked up from reference TRBV30 and TRBJ1-1, is SQTIHQWPATLVQPVGSPLSLECTVEGTSNPNLYWYRQAAGRGLQLLFYSVGIGQISSEVPQNLSASRPQDRQFILSSKKLLLSDSGFYLCASPPGRENTEAFFGQGTRLTVV.